This T cell receptor (beta chain) was observed in a study of T-cell reconstitution after alpha-beta-depleted transplantation in children (dated by TCRdb to 2015 to 2016). Concerning the study at large: Using TCR repertoire profiling, the study quantitatively followed how T-cell immune reconstitution unfolded in children after TCRalphabeta/CD19-depleted allogeneic hematopoietic cell transplantation. Paper-wide results and their limitations: Apparently early alphabetaT-cell count recovery about two months after transplant reportedly relied on only several hundred rapidly expanded clones derived from non-depleted graft cells. The high TCRbeta diversity at day 60 in some patients was ascribed to recipient T cells and intrathymic progenitors that had survived conditioning. Over subsequent months, a decline in hyperexpanded clone frequencies was noted, and after one year, T-cell counts and TCRbeta diversity were mostly ascribed to newly produced T cells.

The library was obtained by PCR. Data came from an Illumina HiSeq 2500. To normalize quantification of the TCRbeta repertoire, the TCR libraries were built with molecular barcoding that relied on unique molecular identifiers. TCRdb reran the public reads through fastp at Q25 and MiXCR, keeping productive beta chains. CDR3 protein duplicates are merged, each entry listing the most common genes and DNA. This sample lists around 450,000 distinct CDR3 sequences; about 45% were detected once. Around a quarter of the sample comes from the top ten. Concerning this clonotype itself: It has no known antigen specificity. Qualities for individual bases were not recorded, and no much larger clone is one base off.

Sample treatment or condition, as interpreted from the label and publication: allogeneic hematopoietic cell transplantation with graft depleted of TCRalphabeta T cells and CD19 B cells. The transplant recipients were children given TCRalphabeta/CD19-depleted allogeneic hematopoietic cell grafts. The CDR3 covers 11 residues, taking in both the cysteine and the phenylalanine. The retained sequence is limited to the CDR3, 33 bases, with the frame set at the first base. CDR1 and CDR2, per the germline V gene, are MDHEN and SYDVKM. Trimming removed 7 bases from V and 2 bases from J, leaving 5 bases between the germline ends.

This TCR was recovered from a girl aged 2 to 9 with aplastic anemia, due to receive a stem cell transplant. The sample consisted of PBMCs, taken before TCRalphabeta/CD19-depleted stem cell transplant. The chain joins TRBV28 to TRBJ2-5; no D gene call is confident. The DNA reads TGTGCCAGCAAGGGTCAAGAGACCCAGTACTTC. Translation gives CASKGQETQYF.